The source of this T cell receptor beta chain is a study of cytotoxic CD8 clonotypes in ibrutinib-treated CLL. As for the study in general: Enrolment comprised around 11 relapsed/refractory and over 14 treatment-naive patients; under 18 were IGHV unmutated. Study results and caveats: Clonality showed a rise at ibrutinib response that reversed toward baseline at progression.

With respect to this clone: Its antigen is unidentified.

TCRdb keeps only in-frame clones here, not all; method: immunoSEQ multiplex PCR. The table has around 150,000 clones, nearly 90% seen once; the top ten hold 3% to 3.5%. Between the trimmed V and J ends, which lost 10 bases and 0 bases, there was a span of 16 bases. CDR1 and CDR2 (germline): MDHEN, SYDVKM. The CDR3 consists of 14 residues. Sequenced material: PBMCs, taken at disease progression, from a patient treated with ibrutinib. This TCR derives from a human donor with chronic lymphocytic leukemia. The rearrangement uses TRBV28 and TRBJ2-7; D perhaps matches TRBD1 (5 bases). CDR3 amino acids: CATRLGQYSYEQYF. CDR3 coding DNA: TGTGCCACCAGGTTGGGGCAGTACTCCTACGAGCAGTACTTC.